This record concerns one TCR beta chain sequence. The entry originates in a study of blood T cell repertoires in COVID-19. Background on the study: Specimens from acute and convalescent COVID-19 originated in the United States, Italy and Spain.

CDR3 length: 15 amino acids. Trimming removed 5 bases from V and 0 bases from J, with 11 bases in between. Germline V gives CDR1 SGHNT, CDR2 YYREEE (reference sequence). Only in-frame clones appear in the TCRdb table, and some are missing; sequencing was by immunoSEQ multiplex PCR. The sample includes a few hundred thousand clones, around 86% of them seen just once. This TCR derives from a woman aged 40-49 years who had recovered from COVID-19. The sequenced sample consisted of peripheral blood. V usage is TRBV5-4 and J usage is TRBJ2-2; D possibly corresponds to TRBD1 (6 bases). The CDR3 bases are TGTGCCAGCAGGACGGGACAAGCGAACACCGGGGAGCTGTTTTTT. This gives the protein CASRTGQANTGELFF. Based on the CDR3 plus reference TRBV5-4 and TRBJ2-2, the full variable domain is ETGVTQSPTHLIKTRGQQVTLRCSSQSGHNTVSWYQQALGQGPQFIFQYYREEENGRGNFPPRFSGLQFPNYSSELNVNALELDDSALYLCASRTGQANTGELFFGEGSRLTVL.